This T cell receptor beta chain was documented in a study of OX40 agonist ivuxolimab in advanced cancers. Study results and limitations: Doses of 0.1 to 3.0 mg/kg were accompanied by clonal expansion of CD4+ and CD8+ blood T cells by week 6.

Germline lookup yields CDR1 MNHNY and CDR2 SVGAGI (reference sequence). V was clipped by 6 bases and J by 6 bases, with 9 bases between them. The CDR3 consists of 11 residues. Clones were sequenced by immunoSEQ multiplex PCR, and TCRdb holds only the in-frame ones, with some missing. The sample shows approximately 70,000 clones, more than 80% of them seen only once. Regarding this clone: Its specificity is not known.

V is TRBV6-6 and J is TRBJ2-7; D gene unclear. The TCR was taken from an adult with an advanced solid tumor such as melanoma, head and neck, liver or kidney cancer. Here the sequenced sample was CD4+ or CD8+ T cells sorted from blood, taken in a trial of the OX40 agonist ivuxolimab. CDR3 DNA sequence: TGTGCCAGCAGACTGGTAGGCGAGCAGTACTTC. It codes for CASRLVGEQYF.